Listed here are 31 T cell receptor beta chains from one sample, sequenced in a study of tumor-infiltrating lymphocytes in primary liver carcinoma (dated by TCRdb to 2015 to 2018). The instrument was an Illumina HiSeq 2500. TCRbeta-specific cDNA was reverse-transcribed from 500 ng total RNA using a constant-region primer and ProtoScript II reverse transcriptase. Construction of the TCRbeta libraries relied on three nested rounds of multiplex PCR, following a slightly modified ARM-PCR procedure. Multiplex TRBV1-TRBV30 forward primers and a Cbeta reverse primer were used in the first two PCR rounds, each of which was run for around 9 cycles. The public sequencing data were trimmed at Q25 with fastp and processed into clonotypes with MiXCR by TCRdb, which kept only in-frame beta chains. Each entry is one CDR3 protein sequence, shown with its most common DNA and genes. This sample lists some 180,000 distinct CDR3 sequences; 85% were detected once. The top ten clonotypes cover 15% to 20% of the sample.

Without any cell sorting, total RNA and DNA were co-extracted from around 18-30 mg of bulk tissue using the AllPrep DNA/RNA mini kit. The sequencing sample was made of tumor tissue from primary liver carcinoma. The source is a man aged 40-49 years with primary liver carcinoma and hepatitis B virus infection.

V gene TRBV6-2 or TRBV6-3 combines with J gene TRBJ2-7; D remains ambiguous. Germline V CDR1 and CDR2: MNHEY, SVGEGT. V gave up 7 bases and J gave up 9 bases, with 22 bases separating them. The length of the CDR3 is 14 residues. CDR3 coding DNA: TGTGCCAGCATCCTCCGGAACAGAGCCCACGTGCAGTACTTC. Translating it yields CASILRNRAHVQYF.

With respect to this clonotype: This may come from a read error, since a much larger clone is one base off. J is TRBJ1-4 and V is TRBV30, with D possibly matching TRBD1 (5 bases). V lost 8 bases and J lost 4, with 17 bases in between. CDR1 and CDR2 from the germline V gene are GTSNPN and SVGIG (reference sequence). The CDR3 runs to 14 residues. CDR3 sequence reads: CANSMRGINEKLFF. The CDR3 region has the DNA TGTGCCAACTCCATGCGGGGGATTAATGAAAAACTGTTTTTT.

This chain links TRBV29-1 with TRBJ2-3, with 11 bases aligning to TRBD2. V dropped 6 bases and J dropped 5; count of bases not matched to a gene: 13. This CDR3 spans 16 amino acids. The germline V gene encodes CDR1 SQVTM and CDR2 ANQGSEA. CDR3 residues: CSVRGLAVGRVDTQYF. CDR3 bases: TGCAGCGTCCGGGGACTAGCGGTAGGGAGGGTAGATACGCAGTATTTT.

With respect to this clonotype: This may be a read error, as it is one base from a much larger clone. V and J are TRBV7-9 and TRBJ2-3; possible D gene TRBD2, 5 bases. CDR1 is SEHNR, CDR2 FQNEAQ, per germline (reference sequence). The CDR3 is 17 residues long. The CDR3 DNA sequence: TGTGGCAGCAGCTTAGATAGAGGGTGGCGGCGCACAGATACGCAGTATTTT. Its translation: CGSSLDRGWRRTDTQYF.

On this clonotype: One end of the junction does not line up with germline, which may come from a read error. The CDR3 loop is CASSSRAEVFNEHFF. For the CDR3, the DNA is TGTGCCAGCAGTTCCCGCGCCGAAGTATTCAATGAGCATTTCTTC. The V gene is TRBV6-2 or TRBV6-3, the J gene TRBJ2-1; no clear D. The CDR3 length is 15 residues. Germline CDR1 MNHEY, CDR2 SVGEGT.

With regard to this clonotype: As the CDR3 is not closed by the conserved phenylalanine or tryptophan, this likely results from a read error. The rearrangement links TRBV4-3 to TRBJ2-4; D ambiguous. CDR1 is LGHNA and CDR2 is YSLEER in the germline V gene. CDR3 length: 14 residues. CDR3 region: CTSSQDGLANIQYL. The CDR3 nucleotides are TGCACCAGCAGCCAAGATGGCCTGGCGAACATTCAGTACTTA.

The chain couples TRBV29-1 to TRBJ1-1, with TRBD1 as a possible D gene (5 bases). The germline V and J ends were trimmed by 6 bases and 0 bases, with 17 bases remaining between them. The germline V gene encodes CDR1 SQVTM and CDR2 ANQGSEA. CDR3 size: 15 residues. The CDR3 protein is CSVGAGRGMNTEAFF. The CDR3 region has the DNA TGCAGCGTCGGTGCAGGGCGGGGGATGAACACTGAAGCTTTCTTT. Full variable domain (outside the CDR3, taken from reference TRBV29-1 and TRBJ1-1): SAVISQKPSRDICQRGTSLTIQCQVDSQVTMMFWYRQQPGQSLTLIATANQGSEATYESGFVIDKFPISRPNLTFSTLTVSNMSPEDSSIYLCSVGAGRGMNTEAFFGQGTRLTVV.

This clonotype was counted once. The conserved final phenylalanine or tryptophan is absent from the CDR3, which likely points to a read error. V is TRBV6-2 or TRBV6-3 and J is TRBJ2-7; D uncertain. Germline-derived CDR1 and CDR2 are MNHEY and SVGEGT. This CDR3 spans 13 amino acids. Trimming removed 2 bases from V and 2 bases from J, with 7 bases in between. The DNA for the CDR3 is TGTGCCAGCAGTTACGAAGTAGCCTACGAGCAGTACTAC. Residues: CASSYEVAYEQYY.

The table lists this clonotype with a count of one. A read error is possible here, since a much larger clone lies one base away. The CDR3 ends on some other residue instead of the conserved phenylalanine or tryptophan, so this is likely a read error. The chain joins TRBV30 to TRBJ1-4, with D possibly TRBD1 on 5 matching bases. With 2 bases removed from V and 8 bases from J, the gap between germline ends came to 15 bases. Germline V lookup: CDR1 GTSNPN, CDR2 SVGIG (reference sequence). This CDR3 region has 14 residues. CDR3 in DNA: TGTGCCTGGAGTCACGGGACCGCGGGGGAAAAACTGTTTTAT. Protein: CAWSHGTAGEKLFY.

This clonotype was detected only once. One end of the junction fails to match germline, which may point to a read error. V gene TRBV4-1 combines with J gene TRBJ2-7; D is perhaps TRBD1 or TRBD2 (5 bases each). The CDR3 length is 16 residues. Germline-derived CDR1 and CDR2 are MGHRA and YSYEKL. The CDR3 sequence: CARSPRDGASVYEQYF. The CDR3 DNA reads TGCGCCAGGAGCCCACGGGACGGGGCTAGTGTGTACGAGCAGTACTTC.

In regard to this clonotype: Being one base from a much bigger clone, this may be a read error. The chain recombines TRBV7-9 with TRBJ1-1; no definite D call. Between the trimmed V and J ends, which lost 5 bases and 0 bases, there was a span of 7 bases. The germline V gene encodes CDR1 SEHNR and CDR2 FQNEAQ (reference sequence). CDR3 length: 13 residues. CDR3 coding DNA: TGTGCCAGCAGCGTAACCTTGAACACTGAAGCTTTCTTT. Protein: CASSVTLNTEAFF.

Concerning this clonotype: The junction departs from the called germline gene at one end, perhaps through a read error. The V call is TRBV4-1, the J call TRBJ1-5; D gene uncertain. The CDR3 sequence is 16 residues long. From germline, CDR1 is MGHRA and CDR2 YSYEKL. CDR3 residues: CASSPVVRVDNQPQHF. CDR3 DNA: TGCGCCAGCAGCCCCGTTGTGAGGGTTGACAATCAGCCCCAGCACTTT.

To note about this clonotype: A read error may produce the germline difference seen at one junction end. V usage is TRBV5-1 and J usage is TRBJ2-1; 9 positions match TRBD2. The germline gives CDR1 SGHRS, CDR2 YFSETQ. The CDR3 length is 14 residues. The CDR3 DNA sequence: TGCGCCAGCTCTCTTCTAGCGGGAAGTTATGAGCACTTCTTC. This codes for CASSLLAGSYEHFF.

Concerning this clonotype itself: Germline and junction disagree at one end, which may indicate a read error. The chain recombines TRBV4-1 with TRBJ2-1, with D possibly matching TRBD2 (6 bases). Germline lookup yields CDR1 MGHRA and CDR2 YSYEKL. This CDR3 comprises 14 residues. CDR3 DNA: TGCACCAGCAGCAGAGCGGGTTTAGTAAGTGAGCAGTTCTTC. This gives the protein CTSSRAGLVSEQFF.

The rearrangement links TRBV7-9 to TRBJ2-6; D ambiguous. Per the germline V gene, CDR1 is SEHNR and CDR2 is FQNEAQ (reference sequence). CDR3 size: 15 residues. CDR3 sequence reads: CASQANSPGANVLTF. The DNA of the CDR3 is TGTGCTAGCCAGGCTAATTCGCCTGGGGCCAACGTCCTGACTTTC.

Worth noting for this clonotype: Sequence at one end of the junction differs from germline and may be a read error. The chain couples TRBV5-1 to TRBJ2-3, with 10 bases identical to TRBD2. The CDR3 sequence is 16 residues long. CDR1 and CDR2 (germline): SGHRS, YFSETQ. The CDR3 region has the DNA TGTACCAGCAGGGAGTCTAGCGGGAGTTCCACAGATACGCAGTATTTT. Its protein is CTSRESSGSSTDTQYF.

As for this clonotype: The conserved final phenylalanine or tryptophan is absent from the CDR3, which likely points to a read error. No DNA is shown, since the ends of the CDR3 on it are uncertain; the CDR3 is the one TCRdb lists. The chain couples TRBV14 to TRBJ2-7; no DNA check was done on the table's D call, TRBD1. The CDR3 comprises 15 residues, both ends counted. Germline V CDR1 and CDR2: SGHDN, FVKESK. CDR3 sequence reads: CASSPSGRKLYEHYH.

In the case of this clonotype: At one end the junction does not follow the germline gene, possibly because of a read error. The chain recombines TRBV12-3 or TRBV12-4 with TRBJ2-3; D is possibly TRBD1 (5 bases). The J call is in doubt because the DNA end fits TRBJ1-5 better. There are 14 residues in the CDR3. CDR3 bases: TGTCCCAGTAGTCCCGGGACTAGGCCAGATACGCAGCATTTT. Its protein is CPSSPGTRPDTQHF.

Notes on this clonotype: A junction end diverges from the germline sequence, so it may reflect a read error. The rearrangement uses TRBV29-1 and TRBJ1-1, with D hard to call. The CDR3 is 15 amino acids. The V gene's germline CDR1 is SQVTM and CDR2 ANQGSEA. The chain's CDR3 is CSVAPGWAINTEAVF. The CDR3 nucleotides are TGCAGCGTTGCTCCTGGTTGGGCAATAAACACTGAAGCTGTCTTT. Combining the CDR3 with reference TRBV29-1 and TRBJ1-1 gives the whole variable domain SAVISQKPSRDICQRGTSLTIQCQVDSQVTMMFWYRQQPGQSLTLIATANQGSEATYESGFVIDKFPISRPNLTFSTLTVSNMSPEDSSIYLCSVAPGWAINTEAVFGQGTRLTVV.

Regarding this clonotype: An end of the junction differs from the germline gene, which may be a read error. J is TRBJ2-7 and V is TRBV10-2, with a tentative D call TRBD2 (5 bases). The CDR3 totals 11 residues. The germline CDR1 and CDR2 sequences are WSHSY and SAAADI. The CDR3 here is CASRHPGERHF. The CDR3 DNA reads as TGCGCCAGCCGCCACCCCGGGGAGCGGCACTTC.

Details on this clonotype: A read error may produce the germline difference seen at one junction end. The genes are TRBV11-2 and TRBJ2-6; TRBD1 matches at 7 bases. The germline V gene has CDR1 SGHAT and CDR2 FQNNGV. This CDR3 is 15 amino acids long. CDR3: CASRLDRTGANVLTF. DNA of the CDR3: TGTGCCAGCAGATTGGACAGGACTGGAGCCAACGTCCTGACTTTC.

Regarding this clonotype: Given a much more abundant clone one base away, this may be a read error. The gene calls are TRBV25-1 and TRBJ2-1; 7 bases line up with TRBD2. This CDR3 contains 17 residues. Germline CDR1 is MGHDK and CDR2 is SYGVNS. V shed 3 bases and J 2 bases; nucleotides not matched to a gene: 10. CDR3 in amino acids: CASSDWSGLAAYNEQFF. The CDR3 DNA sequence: TGTGCCAGCAGTGATTGGAGTGGGCTAGCGGCCTACAATGAGCAGTTCTTC.

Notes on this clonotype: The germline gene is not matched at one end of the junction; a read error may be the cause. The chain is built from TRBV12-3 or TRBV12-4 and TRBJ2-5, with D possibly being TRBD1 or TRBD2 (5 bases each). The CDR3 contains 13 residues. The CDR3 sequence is CASSPQVWETLYF. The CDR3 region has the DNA TGTGCCAGCAGTCCACAGGTGTGGGAGACCCTGTACTTC.

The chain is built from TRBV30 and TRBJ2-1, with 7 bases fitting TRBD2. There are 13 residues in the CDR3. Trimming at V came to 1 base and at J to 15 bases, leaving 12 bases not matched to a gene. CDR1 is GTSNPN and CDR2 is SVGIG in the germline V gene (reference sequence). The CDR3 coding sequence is TGTGCCTGGAGTGAAACTAGTGGGAGGGCCGCGTTCTTC. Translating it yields CAWSETSGRAAFF.

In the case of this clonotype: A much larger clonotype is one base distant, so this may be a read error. The CDR3 nucleotides are TGTGCCAGCAGCTTAGCGGGCCGACAGGGAGACTATGGCTACACCTTC. Translated: CASSLAGRQGDYGYTF. The genes are TRBV7-8 and TRBJ1-2; 7 bases align to TRBD1. Germline loops: CDR1 SGHVS, CDR2 FQNEAQ. V lost 0 bases and J lost 3; bases outside the gene matches: 7. This CDR3 is built from 16 residues.

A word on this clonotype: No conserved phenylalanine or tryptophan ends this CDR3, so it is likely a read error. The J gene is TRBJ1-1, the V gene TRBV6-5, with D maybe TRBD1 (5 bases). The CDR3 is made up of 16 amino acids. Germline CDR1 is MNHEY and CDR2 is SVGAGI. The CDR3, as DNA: TGTGCCAGTAGTTACGATGCAGGGTCCTTGAACACTGAAGCTTTCCTT. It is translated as CASSYDAGSLNTEAFL.

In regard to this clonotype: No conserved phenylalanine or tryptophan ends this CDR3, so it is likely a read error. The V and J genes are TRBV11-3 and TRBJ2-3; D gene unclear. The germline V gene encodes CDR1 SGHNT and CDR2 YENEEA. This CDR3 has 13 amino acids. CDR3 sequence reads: CASSLVHRDTQYL. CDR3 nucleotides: TGTGCCAGCAGCTTAGTCCACAGAGATACACAGTATCTT.

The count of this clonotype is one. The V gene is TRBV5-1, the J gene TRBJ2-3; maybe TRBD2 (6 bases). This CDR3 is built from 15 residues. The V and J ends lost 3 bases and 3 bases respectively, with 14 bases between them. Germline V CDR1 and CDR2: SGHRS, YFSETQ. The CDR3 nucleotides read TGCGCCAGCAGCTCCGCGGGGATCTGGACAGATACGCAGTATTTT. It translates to CASSSAGIWTDTQYF.

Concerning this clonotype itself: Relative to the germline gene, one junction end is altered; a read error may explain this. The CDR3 here is CASTLDLGGLSLFF. CDR3 nucleotide sequence: TGCGCCAGCACCTTAGATCTTGGGGGGCTCAGTCTGTTTTTT. The chain employs TRBV11-2 and TRBJ1-4; TRBD1 might be the D (6 bases). Germline CDR1 and CDR2: SGHAT and FQNNGV. This CDR3 contains 14 residues. The full variable domain, completed using reference TRBV11-2 and TRBJ1-4, is EAGVAQSPRYKIIEKRQSVAFWCNPISGHATLYWYQQILGQGPKLLIQFQNNGVVDDSQLPKDRFSAERLKGVDSTLKIQPAKLEDSAVYLCASTLDLGGLSLFFGSGTQLSVL.

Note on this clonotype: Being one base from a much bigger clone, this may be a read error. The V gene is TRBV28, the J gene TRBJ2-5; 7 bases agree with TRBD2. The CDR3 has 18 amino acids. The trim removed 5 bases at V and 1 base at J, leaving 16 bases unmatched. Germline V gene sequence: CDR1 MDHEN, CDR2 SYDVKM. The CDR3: CASSISRGLGSLQETQYF. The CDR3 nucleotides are TGTGCCAGCAGTATTTCTCGCGGACTAGGGAGCCTCCAAGAGACCCAGTACTTC.

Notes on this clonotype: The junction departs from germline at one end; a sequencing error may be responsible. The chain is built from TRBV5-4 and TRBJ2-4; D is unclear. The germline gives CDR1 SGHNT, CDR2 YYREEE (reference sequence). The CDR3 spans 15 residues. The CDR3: CASSSPSSNKNTQYF. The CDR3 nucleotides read TGTGCCAGCAGCTCCCCTAGTAGTAACAAAAACACTCAGTACTTC.